This TCR beta chain was identified in a study of T cell repertoires in cytomegalovirus infection. V was clipped by 2 bases and J by 1 base, with 8 bases between them. This CDR3 region has 14 residues. Germline V lookup: CDR1 MNHEY, CDR2 SVGEGT. MiXCR, run by TCRdb on the reads, gives a single entry per CDR3 protein. The sample gives roughly 920,000 distinct CDR3 sequences, 25% to 40% of which show up once; under 15% is in the top ten. This clonotype was picked up a small number of times. Its target is unknown. This sequence joins TRBV6-2 or TRBV6-3 and TRBJ1-1; D is ambiguous. The clonotype comes from a human donor in good health (CMV status not recorded). Some clones in this sample may be carry-over from other donors' samples. The specimen was cultured CD8+ T cells from PBMCs, collected from culture after CMV antigen stimulation. CDR3 sequence (DNA): TGTGCCAGCAGTTACGCCCTATCGAACACTGAAGCTTTCTTT. It translates to CASSYALSNTEAFF.